This T cell receptor beta chain was observed in a study of T cells in Graves' hyperthyroidism and ophthalmopathy. Whole-study results and caveats: Most thyroid clonotypes expanded above 0.001 appeared in blood too.

In its sample, this clonotype was seen many times. Its antigen is still unknown. Amplified TCR beta CDR3 regions came from RNA transcripts. The primer set for the first-round RT-PCR of the TCR CDR3 was HTBI. TCRdb redid the calling of the multiplex PCR reads with MiXCR, one entry per CDR3 protein. This sample has 250,000 or so distinct CDR3 sequences, with around 15% found just once. On the basis of clinical symptoms, serum thyroxine and TRAb, thyroid ultrasound and orbital computed tomography, diagnoses were made. Drawn at first hyperthyroidism diagnosis, the blood sample preceded any ophthalmopathy symptoms. Trimming took 5 bases from V and 4 from J, leaving 9 bases between them. Germline CDR1 KGHSH, CDR2 LQKENI. This CDR3 has 12 amino acids.

This TCR derives from a woman aged 50 to 65 with Graves' hyperthyroidism that later progressed to Graves' ophthalmopathy. Specimen: blood. The chain couples TRBV18 to TRBJ2-7; D not certain. Here the CDR3 reads CASSGPKYEQYF. The DNA of the CDR3 is TGTGCCAGCTCAGGGCCTAAGTACGAGCAGTACTTC.